A single sample gave rise to the 13 T cell receptor beta chains below, sequenced in a study of T cell responses to AZD1222 COVID-19 vaccine. TCRdb's table, derived via immunoSEQ multiplex PCR, lists solely in-frame clones and lacks some. Of 110,000 or so clones listed, about nine tenths are singletons. Material: peripheral blood, obtained on day 0 of MenACWY control vaccination. Source of these receptors: an adult in good health.

DNA of the CDR3: TGTGCCAGCAGTTTTGCTAGCGGGGTCTCCTACAATGAGCAGTTCTTC. This gives the protein CASSFASGVSYNEQFF. The J gene is TRBJ2-1, the V gene TRBV28, with 9 bases matching TRBD2. Germline-derived CDR1 and CDR2 are MDHEN and SYDVKM. The CDR3 runs to 16 residues. J was trimmed by 0 bases and V by 3 bases; bases with no gene match: 3.

V gene TRBV6-2 or TRBV6-3 combines with J gene TRBJ1-6; 9 bases line up with TRBD1. The CDR3 sequence is 14 residues long. Germline V gene sequence: CDR1 MNHEY, CDR2 SVGEGT. The ends lost 6 bases at V and 8 bases at J; junction bases unmatched: 5. The CDR3, as DNA: TGTGCCAGCAGCCCCGGACAGGGGCATTCACCCCTCCACTTT. Translating gives CASSPGQGHSPLHF.

For this clone: Other DNA sequences in the same sample also yield this CDR3. The chain recombines TRBV30 with TRBJ1-1; D ambiguous. V was shortened by 4 bases and J by 0 bases, with 6 bases between the two germline ends. The length of the CDR3 is 12 residues. Germline assignment: CDR1 GTSNPN and CDR2 SVGIG (reference sequence). The CDR3 region is CAWTGLNTEAFF. CDR3 nucleotides: TGTGCCTGGACTGGACTGAACACTGAAGCTTTCTTT.

V gene TRBV21-1 combines with J gene TRBJ1-1. TRBV21-1 is a recognized pseudogene. This CDR3 contains 14 residues. CDR3 in DNA: TGTGCCAGCAGCCGGCGGGGGGCTGTGACTGAAGCTTTCTTT. Amino acids: CASSRRGAVTEAFF.

The chain combines TRBV2 with TRBJ1-1, with D uncertain. V lost 2 bases and J lost 3, with 13 bases in between. CDR1 and CDR2 from the germline V gene are SNHLY and FYNNEI. This CDR3 comprises 15 residues. DNA of the CDR3: TGTGCCAGCAGTGAACACAGCCTGAGGGACACTGAAGCTTTCTTT. It is translated as CASSEHSLRDTEAFF.

The V gene is TRBV7-6, the J gene TRBJ2-3; D is undetermined. The CDR3 has 13 residues. Trimming stripped 2 bases from V and 6 bases from J, with 9 bases between. From germline, CDR1 is SGHVS and CDR2 FNYEAQ. The CDR3 DNA sequence: TGTGCCAGCAGCTTAACACTGAAGGATACGCAGTATTTT. Translation: CASSLTLKDTQYF.

The J gene is TRBJ2-7, the V gene TRBV6-5; the match to TRBD1 covers 7 bases. CDR3 length: 15 residues. Losses at the gene ends were 4 bases for V and 2 bases for J; bases not matched to a gene: 8. The germline V gene encodes CDR1 MNHEY and CDR2 SVGAGI. Here the CDR3 DNA reads TGTGCCAGCAGTTTAAACCGGGACAGAGCCTACGAGCAGTACTTC. It encodes CASSLNRDRAYEQYF.

V gene TRBV7-6 combines with J gene TRBJ1-5, with TRBD1 matching over 7 bases. Trimming cost V 5 bases and J 4 bases; bases outside gene matches: 8. CDR3 size: 15 residues. Germline CDR1 reads SGHVS; CDR2 reads FNYEAQ. The CDR3 is CASSARQGRNQPQHF. CDR3 nucleotide sequence: TGTGCCAGCAGCGCCCGACAGGGCCGAAATCAGCCCCAGCATTTT. The entire variable domain, with the rest obtained from reference TRBV7-6 and TRBJ1-5, is as follows: GAGVSQSPRYKVTKRGQDVALRCDPISGHVSLYWYRQALGQGPEFLTYFNYEAQQDKSGLPNDRFSAERPEGSISTLTIQRTEQRDSAMYRCASSARQGRNQPQHFGDGTRLSIL.

This clone has a handful of counts. V usage is TRBV7-6 and J usage is TRBJ1-5, with 8 nucleotides matching TRBD1. The ends lost 5 bases at V and 5 bases at J; junction bases unmatched: 2. Germline V gene sequence: CDR1 SGHVS, CDR2 FNYEAQ. The CDR3 runs 13 residues. CDR3 in amino acids: CASSVQGDQPQHF. CDR3 bases: TGTGCCAGCAGCGTACAGGGGGATCAGCCCCAGCATTTT.

The chain joins TRBV30 to TRBJ2-2; 11 positions match TRBD1. This CDR3 spans 16 amino acids. J lost 6 bases, V lost 1 base, and 7 bases had no gene match. Germline CDR1 reads GTSNPN; CDR2 reads SVGIG (reference sequence). CDR3 nucleotides: TGTGCCTGGAGTGGGGGACAGGGGGTCTCCCCCGGGGAGCTGTTTTTT. This gives the protein CAWSGGQGVSPGELFF.

The chain employs TRBV6-5 and TRBJ2-7, with 10 positions matching TRBD1. The V and J ends lost 6 bases and 0 bases, in that order; junction bases with no gene match: 5. CDR3 length: 15 residues. CDR1 is MNHEY and CDR2 is SVGAGI in the germline V gene. The DNA for the CDR3 is TGTGCCAGCAGGACAGGGACAGGGGTCTCCTACGAGCAGTACTTC. Its protein is CASRTGTGVSYEQYF.

The chain uses TRBV6-2 or TRBV6-3 and TRBJ2-5, with 9 bases fitting TRBD2. The CDR3 spans 14 residues. Germline V gene sequence: CDR1 MNHEY, CDR2 SVGEGT. V trimming: 6 bases; J trimming: 5 bases; junction bases outside the gene matches: 7. This chain's CDR3 is CASSPSGEYETQYF. CDR3 DNA sequence: TGTGCCAGCAGCCCTAGCGGGGAGTACGAGACCCAGTACTTC.

The table lists this clone with a count of one. J is TRBJ2-3 and V is TRBV11-2; weak D call: TRBD2 (5 bases). The germline V and J ends were trimmed by 0 bases and 4 bases, with 11 bases remaining between them. The CDR3 has 15 residues. Germline values: CDR1 SGHAT, CDR2 FQNNGV. CDR3 residues: CASSLDTGVPDTQYF. CDR3 in DNA: TGTGCCAGCAGCTTAGATACCGGGGTCCCAGATACGCAGTATTTT.